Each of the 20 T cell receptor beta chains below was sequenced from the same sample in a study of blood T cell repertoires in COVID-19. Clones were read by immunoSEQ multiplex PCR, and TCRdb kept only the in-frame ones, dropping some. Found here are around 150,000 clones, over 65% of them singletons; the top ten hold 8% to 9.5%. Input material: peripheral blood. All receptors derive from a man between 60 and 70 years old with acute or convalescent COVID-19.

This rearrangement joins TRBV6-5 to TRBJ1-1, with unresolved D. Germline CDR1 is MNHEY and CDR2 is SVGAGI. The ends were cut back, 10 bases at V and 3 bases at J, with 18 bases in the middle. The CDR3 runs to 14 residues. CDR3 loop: CAIRGRGYDTEAFF. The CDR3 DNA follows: TGTGCCATCCGAGGAAGAGGTTATGACACTGAAGCTTTCTTT.

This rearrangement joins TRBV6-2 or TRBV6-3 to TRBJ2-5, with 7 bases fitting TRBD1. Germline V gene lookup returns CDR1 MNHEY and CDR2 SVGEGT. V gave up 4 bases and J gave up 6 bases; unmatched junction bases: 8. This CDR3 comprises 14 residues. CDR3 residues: CASSSRQGVQTQYF. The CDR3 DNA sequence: TGTGCCAGCAGTTCCAGACAGGGAGTGCAGACCCAGTACTTC.

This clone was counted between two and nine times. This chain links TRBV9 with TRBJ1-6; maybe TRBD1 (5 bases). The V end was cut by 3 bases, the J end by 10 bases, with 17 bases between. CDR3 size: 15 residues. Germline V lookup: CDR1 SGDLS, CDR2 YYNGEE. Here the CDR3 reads CASSASGGTGSPLHF. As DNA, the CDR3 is TGTGCCAGCAGCGCTTCGGGGGGGACGGGATCACCCCTCCACTTT. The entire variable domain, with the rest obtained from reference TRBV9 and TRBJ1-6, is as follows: DSGVTQTPKHLITATGQRVTLRCSPRSGDLSVYWYQQSLDQGLQFLIQYYNGEERAKGNILERFSAQQFPDLHSELNLSSLELGDSALYFCASSASGGTGSPLHFGNGTRLTVT.

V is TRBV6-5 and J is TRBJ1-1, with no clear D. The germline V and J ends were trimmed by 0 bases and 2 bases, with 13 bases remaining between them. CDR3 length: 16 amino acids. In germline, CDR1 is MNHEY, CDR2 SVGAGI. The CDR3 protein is CASSYSKRGFNTEAFF. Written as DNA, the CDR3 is TGTGCCAGCAGTTACTCGAAACGGGGATTCAACACTGAAGCTTTCTTT.

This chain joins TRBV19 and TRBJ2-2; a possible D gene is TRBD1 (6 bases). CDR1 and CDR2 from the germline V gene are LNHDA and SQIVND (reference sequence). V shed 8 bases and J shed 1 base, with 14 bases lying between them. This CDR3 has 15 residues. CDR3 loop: CASAGVLKNTGELFF. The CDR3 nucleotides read TGTGCCAGTGCAGGGGTACTAAAGAACACCGGGGAGCTGTTTTTT.

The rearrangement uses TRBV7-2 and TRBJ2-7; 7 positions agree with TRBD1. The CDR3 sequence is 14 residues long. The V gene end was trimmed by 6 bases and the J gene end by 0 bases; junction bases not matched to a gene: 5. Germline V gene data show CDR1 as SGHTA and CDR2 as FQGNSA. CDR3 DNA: TGTGCCAGCAGTTCGACAGGGTCCTCCTACGAGCAGTACTTC. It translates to CASSSTGSSYEQYF. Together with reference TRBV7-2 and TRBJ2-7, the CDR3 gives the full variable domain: GAGVSQSPSNKVTEKGKDVELRCDPISGHTALYWYRQSLGQGLEFLIYFQGNSAPDKSGLPSDRFSAERTGGSVSTLTIQRTQQEDSAVYLCASSSTGSSYEQYFGPGTRLTVT.

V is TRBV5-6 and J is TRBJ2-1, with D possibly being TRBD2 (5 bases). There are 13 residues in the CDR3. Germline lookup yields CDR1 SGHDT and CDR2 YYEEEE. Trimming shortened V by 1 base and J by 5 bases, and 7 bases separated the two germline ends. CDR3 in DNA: TGTGCCAGCAGCTTGAGACTAAACAATGAGCAGTTCTTC. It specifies CASSLRLNNEQFF.

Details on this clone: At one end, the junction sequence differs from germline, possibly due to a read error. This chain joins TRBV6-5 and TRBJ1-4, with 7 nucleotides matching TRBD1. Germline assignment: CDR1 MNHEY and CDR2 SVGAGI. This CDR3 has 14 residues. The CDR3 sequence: CASSNSGGNEKLFF. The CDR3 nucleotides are TGTGCCAGCAGTAACTCAGGGGGAAATGAAAAACTGTTTTTT.

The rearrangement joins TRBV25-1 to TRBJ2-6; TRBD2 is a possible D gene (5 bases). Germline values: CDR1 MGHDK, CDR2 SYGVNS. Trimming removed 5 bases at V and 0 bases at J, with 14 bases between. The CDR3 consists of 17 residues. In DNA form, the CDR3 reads TGTGCCAGCAGTAAACCGGGAAAGAGCTCTGGGGCCAACGTCCTGACTTTC. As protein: CASSKPGKSSGANVLTF.

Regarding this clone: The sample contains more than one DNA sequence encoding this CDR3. CDR3 nucleotides: TGTGCCAGTTCCCGGGACAGCTACGAGCAGTACTTC. It codes for CASSRDSYEQYF. The chain recombines TRBV19 with TRBJ2-7, with TRBD1 matching 7 bases. This CDR3 has 12 amino acids. Germline V gene sequence: CDR1 LNHDA, CDR2 SQIVND (reference sequence). Trimming cost V 8 bases and J 3 bases; bases outside gene matches: 4.

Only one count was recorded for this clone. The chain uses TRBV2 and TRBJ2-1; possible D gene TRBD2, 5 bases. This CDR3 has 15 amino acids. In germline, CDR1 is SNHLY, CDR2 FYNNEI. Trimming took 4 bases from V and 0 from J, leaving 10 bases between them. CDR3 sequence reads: CASSVERSSYNEQFF. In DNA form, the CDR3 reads TGTGCCAGCAGTGTAGAGCGGAGCTCCTACAATGAGCAGTTCTTC.

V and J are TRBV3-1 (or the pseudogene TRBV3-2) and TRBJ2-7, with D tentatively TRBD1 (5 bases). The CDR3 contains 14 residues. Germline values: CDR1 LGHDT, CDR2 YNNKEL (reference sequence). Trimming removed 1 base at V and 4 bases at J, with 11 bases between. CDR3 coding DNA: TGTGCCAGCAGCCAAGGGACAACCGTTTACGAGCAGTACTTC. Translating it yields CASSQGTTVYEQYF.

CDR3 bases: TGTGCTAGTGGTTCAGGGGCCTATAGCAATCAGCCCCAGCATTTT. It specifies CASGSGAYSNQPQHF. The chain is built from TRBV12-5 and TRBJ1-5; possible D gene TRBD1, 6 bases. Germline loops: CDR1 LGHNT, CDR2 FRNRAP. This CDR3 contains 15 residues. V was cut by 4 bases and J by 0 bases, with 10 bases left in between. Together with reference TRBV12-5 and TRBJ1-5, the CDR3 gives the full variable domain: DARVTQTPRHKVTEMGQEVTMRCQPILGHNTVFWYRQTMMQGLELLAYFRNRAPLDDSGMPKDRFSAEMPDATLATLKIQPSEPRDSAVYFCASGSGAYSNQPQHFGDGTRLSIL.

CDR3 amino acids: CASSYGEATEAFF. CDR3 sequence (DNA): TGTGCCAGCAGTTACGGAGAAGCCACTGAAGCTTTCTTT. The chain combines TRBV6-5 with TRBJ1-1, with D unresolved. V lost 2 bases to trimming and J lost 4 bases, with 8 bases between them. The CDR3 totals 13 residues. CDR1 is MNHEY, CDR2 SVGAGI, per germline.

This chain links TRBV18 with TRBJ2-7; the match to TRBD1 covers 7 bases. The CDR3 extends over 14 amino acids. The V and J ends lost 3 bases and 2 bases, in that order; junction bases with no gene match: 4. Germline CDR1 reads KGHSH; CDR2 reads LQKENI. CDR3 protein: CASSPGQETYEQYF. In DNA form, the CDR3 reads TGTGCCAGCTCACCCGGACAGGAGACCTACGAGCAGTACTTC.

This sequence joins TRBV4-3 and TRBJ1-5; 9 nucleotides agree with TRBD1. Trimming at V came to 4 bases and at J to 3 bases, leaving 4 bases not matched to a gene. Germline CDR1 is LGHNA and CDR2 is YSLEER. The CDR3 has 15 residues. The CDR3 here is CASSPGQGANQPQHF. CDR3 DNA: TGCGCCAGCAGCCCGGGACAGGGAGCCAATCAGCCCCAGCATTTT.

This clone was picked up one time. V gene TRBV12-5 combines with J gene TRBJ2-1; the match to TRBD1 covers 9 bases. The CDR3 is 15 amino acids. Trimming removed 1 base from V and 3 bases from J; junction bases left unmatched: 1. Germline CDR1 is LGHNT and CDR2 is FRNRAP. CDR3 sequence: CASGLGTGVYNEQFF. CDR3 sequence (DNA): TGTGCTAGTGGTTTGGGGACAGGGGTCTACAATGAGCAGTTCTTC.

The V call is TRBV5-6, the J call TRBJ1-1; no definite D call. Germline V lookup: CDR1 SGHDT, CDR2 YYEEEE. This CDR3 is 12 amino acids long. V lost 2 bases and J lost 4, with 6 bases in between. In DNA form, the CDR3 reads TGTGCCAGCAGCTTCCGAGGCACTGAAGCTTTCTTT. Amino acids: CASSFRGTEAFF.

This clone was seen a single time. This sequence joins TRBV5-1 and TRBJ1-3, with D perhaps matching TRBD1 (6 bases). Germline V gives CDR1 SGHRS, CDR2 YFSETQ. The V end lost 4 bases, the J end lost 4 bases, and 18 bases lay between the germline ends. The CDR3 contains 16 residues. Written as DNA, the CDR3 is TGCGCCAGCAGCCCCCGGGATCGGACAGCCGGAAACACCATATATTTT. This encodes CASSPRDRTAGNTIYF.

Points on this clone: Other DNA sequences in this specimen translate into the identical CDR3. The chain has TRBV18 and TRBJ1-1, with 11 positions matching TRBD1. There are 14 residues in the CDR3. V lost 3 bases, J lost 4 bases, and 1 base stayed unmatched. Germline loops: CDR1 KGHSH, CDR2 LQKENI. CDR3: CASSPGQGGTEAFF. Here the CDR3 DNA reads TGTGCCAGCTCACCGGGACAGGGGGGCACTGAAGCTTTCTTT.